These T cell receptor beta chains were read from a single sample in a study of blood T cell repertoires in COVID-19. Repertoires were generated with immunoSEQ multiplex PCR, while TCRdb's copy carries only in-frame clones and drops some. The data show roughly 120,000 clones, more than 70% seen once. Input material: peripheral blood. The receptors here all came from a man between 65 and 85 years old with acute or convalescent COVID-19. Each CDR3 is given with its conserved first and last residue. A D gene is named only where the DNA matches it firmly. Where a row states a size, it is once, few, many or the class of an expanded clone; other rows omit it.

v_call	d_call	clone_size	j_call	cdr3_aa	cdr3_nt
TRBV12-3/TRBV12-4	NA	NA	TRBJ2-1	CASLTKPGDPPFF	TGTGCCAGTCTCACAAAGCCGGGGGACCCCCCATTCTTC
TRBV27	NA	NA	TRBJ2-2	CASSLFGGPRGGELFF	TGTGCCAGCAGTTTATTCGGGGGGCCCCGGGGCGGGGAGCTGTTTTTT
TRBV6-5	TRBD1	NA	TRBJ1-2	CASSQRSDRNYGYTF	TGTGCCAGCAGCCAGAGATCGGACAGGAACTATGGCTACACCTTC
TRBV3-1/TRBV3-2	TRBD2	NA	TRBJ2-1	CASSQLAGAYNEQFF	TGTGCCAGCAGCCAGTTAGCGGGGGCCTACAATGAGCAGTTCTTC
TRBV3-1/TRBV3-2	TRBD2	NA	TRBJ2-5	CASSERGGRETQYF	TGTGCCAGCAGCGAGCGGGGGGGCCGGGAGACCCAGTACTTC
TRBV24-1	TRBD1	once	TRBJ2-7	CATSRTGTYEQYF	TGTGCCACCTCCCGGACAGGCACCTACGAGCAGTACTTC
TRBV2	TRBD1	once	TRBJ1-6	CASSEAGTGNSPLHF	TGTGCCAGCAGTGAAGCCGGGACAGGCAATTCACCCCTCCACTTT
TRBV9	NA	NA	TRBJ2-2	CASSGFSRTGELFF	TGTGCCAGCAGCGGATTTTCTAGAACCGGGGAGCTGTTTTTT
TRBV10-3	NA	NA	TRBJ1-2	CAISVSGEGGYTF	TGTGCCATCAGTGTGTCAGGGGAAGGAGGCTACACCTTC
TRBV12-3/TRBV12-4	NA	NA	TRBJ1-2	CASSLIRARGYTF	TGTGCCAGCAGTTTAATCAGGGCAAGGGGCTACACCTTC
TRBV2	TRBD2	NA	TRBJ2-2	CASSRGGNGELFF	TGTGCCAGCAGTCGGGGGGGTAACGGGGAGCTGTTTTTT
TRBV5-5	TRBD1	NA	TRBJ2-1	CASSLGGTDSGEQFF	TGTGCCAGCAGCTTGGGGGGGACAGATTCGGGTGAGCAGTTCTTC
TRBV4-1	NA	NA	TRBJ2-4	CASSPRQAGEGNIQYF	TGCGCCAGCAGCCCTCGACAGGCTGGAGAGGGGAACATTCAGTACTTC
TRBV27	NA	NA	TRBJ2-7	CASSFLGQTYEQYF	TGTGCCAGCAGTTTCCTCGGACAGACCTACGAGCAGTACTTC
TRBV28	NA	once	TRBJ1-4	CASSEIRGQANEKLFF	TGTGCCAGCAGTGAAATCAGGGGTCAGGCTAATGAAAAACTGTTTTTT
TRBV2	NA	once	TRBJ2-5	CASSATRGAERETQYF	TGTGCCAGCAGTGCCACTCGCGGGGCCGAAAGAGAGACCCAGTACTTC
TRBV6-5	NA	NA	TRBJ1-1	CASRESGNTEAFF	TGTGCCAGCAGGGAGTCGGGGAACACTGAAGCTTTCTTT
TRBV28	NA	NA	TRBJ1-1	CASSLSGTEAFF	TGTGCCAGCAGTTTATCGGGCACTGAAGCTTTCTTT
TRBV5-1	TRBD1	NA	TRBJ2-1	CASSLATGTVPYNEQFF	TGCGCCAGCAGCTTGGCGACAGGGACAGTGCCCTACAATGAGCAGTTCTTC
TRBV28	NA	NA	TRBJ2-2	CASRTGGLNTGELFF	TGTGCCAGCAGGACAGGCGGCCTTAACACCGGGGAGCTGTTTTTT
TRBV7-2	TRBD2	NA	TRBJ2-1	CASSRSGGSLNEQFF	TGTGCCAGCAGCCGTAGCGGGGGTTCCCTCAATGAGCAGTTCTTC
TRBV6-6	NA	once	TRBJ1-1	CASTRGRGEAFF	TGTGCCAGCACCCGAGGCCGGGGTGAAGCTTTCTTT
TRBV27	TRBD1	NA	TRBJ2-2	CASSRGQEAGELFF	TGTGCCAGCAGTCGAGGACAGGAGGCCGGGGAGCTGTTTTTT
TRBV6-5	NA	once	TRBJ2-5	CASSYSADWRETQYF	TGTGCCAGCAGTTATAGCGCAGACTGGCGAGAGACCCAGTACTTC
TRBV7-9	NA	few	TRBJ1-3	CASSLDLNRGDTIYF	TGTGCCAGCAGCTTAGATCTAAACCGGGGGGACACCATATATTTT
TRBV6-4	NA	NA	TRBJ2-5	CASSDKAFGETQYF	TGTGCCAGCAGTGACAAAGCGTTTGGAGAGACCCAGTACTTC
TRBV2	TRBD1	NA	TRBJ2-5	CASSEDLGTDQETQYF	TGTGCCAGCAGTGAAGACCTCGGGACAGACCAAGAGACCCAGTACTTC
TRBV5-1	TRBD1	once	TRBJ2-7	CASSLNRRDRASYEQYF	TGCGCCAGCAGCTTAAACCGCCGGGACAGGGCCTCCTACGAGCAGTACTTC
TRBV5-1	NA	NA	TRBJ2-5	CASSSRETQYF	TGCGCCAGCAGCTCGAGAGAGACCCAGTACTTC
TRBV2	TRBD1	once	TRBJ1-6	CASSFPTGTNSPLHF	TGTGCCAGCAGCTTTCCGACAGGGACGAATTCACCCCTCCACTTT
TRBV28	NA	NA	TRBJ1-6	CASSLKEALHF	TGTGCCAGCAGTTTAAAGGAGGCCCTCCACTTT
TRBV5-1	TRBD2	NA	TRBJ2-1	CASSLKRGRSSYNEQFF	TGCGCCAGCAGCTTGAAGCGGGGGCGGTCTTCTTACAATGAGCAGTTCTTC
TRBV4-1	TRBD1	NA	TRBJ2-1	CASSLGQPYNEQFF	TGCGCCAGCAGCCTGGGACAGCCCTACAATGAGCAGTTCTTC
TRBV4-1	TRBD2	few	TRBJ2-1	CASSQDGGPARGAYNEQFF	TGCGCCAGCAGCCAAGATGGGGGACCGGCGCGGGGGGCTTACAATGAGCAGTTCTTC
TRBV5-6	NA	NA	TRBJ1-1	CASSLQGRTEAFF	TGTGCCAGCAGCTTACAGGGCAGGACTGAAGCTTTCTTT
TRBV5-5	NA	few	TRBJ2-5	CASSVQGTWETQYF	TGTGCCAGCAGTGTACAGGGTACGTGGGAGACCCAGTACTTC
TRBV11-2	NA	few	TRBJ2-3	CASSAMRRSTDTQYF	TGTGCCAGCAGCGCTATGCGTCGCAGCACAGATACGCAGTATTTT
TRBV5-8	NA	NA	TRBJ1-2	CASSGMDMLYGYTF	TGTGCCAGCAGCGGGATGGACATGCTCTATGGCTACACCTTC
TRBV25-1	NA	NA	TRBJ1-6	CASSEYLLQANSPLHF	TGTGCCAGCAGTGAATATCTTCTACAGGCCAATTCACCCCTCCACTTT
TRBV27	NA	many	TRBJ1-5	CASSLGGTPRQPQHF	TGTGCCAGCAGTTTAGGAGGGACTCCCAGGCAGCCCCAGCATTTT